The sequence of this T cell receptor beta chain was determined in a study of blood T cell repertoires in COVID-19. About the research overall: Specimens from acute and convalescent COVID-19 originated in the United States, Italy and Spain.

The CDR3 runs 13 residues. V lost 1 base, J lost 7 bases, and 10 bases lay in between. Authors' analysis steps: Using reference gene primer amplification, nucleated cell counts were estimated. Libraries were prepared by immunoSEQ multiplex PCR; TCRdb keeps only in-frame clonotypes and omits some of them. V and J calls and clone size are those listed in that table; D and trimming were worked out from the DNA. The sample lists approximately 190,000 clones; roughly four fifths were seen once. The source material was peripheral blood. The chain joins TRBV12-3 or TRBV12-4 to TRBJ1-2, with TRBD1 as a possible D gene (5 bases). This clonotype originated in a man aged 25-40 years with active or convalescent COVID-19. CDR3 region: CASSLGTLAGYTF. The CDR3 bases are TGTGCCAGCAGTTTAGGGACATTGGCTGGCTACACCTTC.